Below are 17 T cell receptor beta chains sequenced from a single sample in a study of cytomegalovirus exposure and HLA in healthy donors. 13 Jbeta primers and 60 Vbeta primers were used for the PCR. Method: immunoSEQ multiplex PCR; TCRdb's copy keeps in-frame clones and lacks some. Across under 150,000 clones, the top ten clones capture less than 2% of the sample. The sample comprised PBMCs. All receptors come from a woman aged 40 to 55 in good health and CMV-seronegative.

The chain couples TRBV9 to TRBJ2-2; 11 nucleotides match TRBD1. V gave up 2 bases and J gave up 5 bases; unmatched junction bases: 2. The germline V gene has CDR1 SGDLS and CDR2 YYNGEE. This CDR3 region has 15 residues. Here the CDR3 reads CASSVGQGATGELFF. For the CDR3, the DNA is TGTGCCAGCAGCGTTGGACAGGGGGCGACCGGGGAGCTGTTTTTT.

The chain joins TRBV4-2 to TRBJ1-5; tentatively, D is TRBD1 (6 bases). Germline CDR1 is LGHNA and CDR2 is YNFKEQ. V was clipped by 0 bases and J by 3 bases, with 18 bases between them. The CDR3 sequence is 18 residues long. CDR3 sequence reads: CASSQEGGAQVLNQPQHF. Here the CDR3 DNA reads TGTGCCAGCAGCCAAGAAGGGGGGGCGCAAGTCCTCAATCAGCCCCAGCATTTT.

The V gene is TRBV7-2, the J gene TRBJ1-2; maybe TRBD1 (5 bases). CDR1 is SGHTA and CDR2 is FQGNSA in the germline V gene. This CDR3 spans 15 amino acids. Trimming stripped 3 bases from V and 1 base from J, with 12 bases between. The CDR3 spells CASSFFRDSNYGYTF. CDR3 nucleotides: TGTGCCAGCAGCTTTTTCCGAGACAGTAACTATGGCTACACCTTC.

The chain employs TRBV9 and TRBJ2-7, with TRBD2 identical over 8 bases. Germline V gene sequence: CDR1 SGDLS, CDR2 YYNGEE. V was clipped by 4 bases and J by 0 bases; unmatched bases: 9. This CDR3 comprises 16 residues. CDR3 sequence (DNA): TGTGCCAGCAGCCCCAGGCGGGGGGCCACCTCCTACGAGCAGTACTTC. This gives the protein CASSPRRGATSYEQYF. The whole variable domain, remainder taken from reference TRBV9 and TRBJ2-7, is DSGVTQTPKHLITATGQRVTLRCSPRSGDLSVYWYQQSLDQGLQFLIQYYNGEERAKGNILERFSAQQFPDLHSELNLSSLELGDSALYFCASSPRRGATSYEQYFGPGTRLTVT.

This chain uses TRBV12-5 with TRBJ1-2; D is ambiguous. The germline V gene encodes CDR1 LGHNT and CDR2 FRNRAP. The V end was cut by 1 base, the J end by 5 bases, with 5 bases between. The CDR3 has 12 amino acids. The CDR3 DNA is TGTGCTAGTGGTTTGGACAGATATGGCTACACCTTC. Encoded protein: CASGLDRYGYTF.

The chain has TRBV15 and TRBJ2-7, with 11 bases aligning to TRBD2. The CDR3 totals 16 residues. V was clipped by 0 bases and J by 9 bases; unmatched bases: 10. Looked up from germline, CDR1 is LNHNV and CDR2 is YYDKDF (reference sequence). The CDR3 is CATSRDAGTSGEGQYF. CDR3 DNA: TGTGCCACCAGCAGAGATGCCGGGACTAGCGGTGAGGGGCAGTACTTC.

The chain combines TRBV20-1 with TRBJ1-2; weak D call: TRBD1 (6 bases). Per germline, CDR1 DFQATT and CDR2 SNEGSKA (reference sequence). V was cut by 4 bases and J by 8 bases, with 8 bases left in between. The CDR3 is 10 amino acids. The CDR3 DNA is TGCAGTGCTACAGGGGTCGGCTACACCTTC. Encoded protein: CSATGVGYTF.

The chain has TRBV6-6 and TRBJ2-7, with 11 bases that match TRBD1. V gave up 8 bases and J gave up 7 bases; unmatched junction bases: 4. The germline CDR1 and CDR2 sequences are MNHNY and SVGAGI (reference sequence). This CDR3 is 12 amino acids long. The CDR3 sequence: CASRDRGLEQYF. The CDR3 DNA reads as TGTGCCAGCCGGGACAGGGGGTTGGAGCAGTACTTC.

The chain employs TRBV4-3 and TRBJ2-3; TRBD2 is a possible D gene (6 bases). V gave up 0 bases and J gave up 11 bases, with 18 bases separating them. The CDR3 covers 15 residues. Germline CDR1 LGHNA, CDR2 YSLEER. This CDR3 reads CASSQEANSVGGQYF. In DNA form, the CDR3 reads TGCGCCAGCAGCCAAGAAGCGAATTCCGTGGGGGGGCAGTATTTT.

V and J are TRBV4-2 and TRBJ1-4; 8 bases line up with TRBD1. Germline V gives CDR1 LGHNA, CDR2 YNFKEQ. V was clipped by 2 bases and J by 6 bases; unmatched bases: 14. CDR3 length: 18 residues. The CDR3 coding sequence is TGTGCCAGCAGCCAAACTACTCGTGGGTACAGGGGGGATGAAAAACTGTTTTTT. This codes for CASSQTTRGYRGDEKLFF.

This CDR3 reads CASSRTGLPRETQYF. CDR3 in DNA: TGTGCCAGCAGCCGAACAGGGTTACCACGAGAGACCCAGTACTTC. The chain combines TRBV14 with TRBJ2-5; TRBD1 is a possible D gene (6 bases). CDR3 length: 15 residues. V gave up 4 bases and J gave up 4 bases, with 16 bases separating them. Germline lookup yields CDR1 SGHDN and CDR2 FVKESK. The full variable domain, in which reference TRBV14 and TRBJ2-5 provide the parts outside the CDR3, is EAGVTQFPSHSVIEKGQTVTLRCDPISGHDNLYWYRRVMGKEIKFLLHFVKESKQDESGMPNNRFLAERTGGTYSTLKVQPAELEDSGVYFCASSRTGLPRETQYFGPGTRLLVL.

A word on this clone: Within the sample, other DNA sequences also encode this same CDR3. The rearrangement joins TRBV19 to TRBJ1-1; 9 bases agree with TRBD1. With 3 bases clipped from V and 5 bases from J, the junction kept 4 bases outside the gene matches. CDR1 is LNHDA and CDR2 is SQIVND in the germline V gene (reference sequence). This CDR3 contains 14 residues. The CDR3 spells CASSITGGGTEAFF. CDR3 DNA sequence: TGTGCCAGTAGTATTACAGGGGGCGGAACTGAAGCTTTCTTT. Full variable domain (remainder filled in from reference TRBV19 and TRBJ1-1): DGGITQSPKYLFRKEGQNVTLSCEQNLNHDAMYWYRQDPGQGLRLIYYSQIVNDFQKGDIAEGYSVSREKKESFPLTVTSAQKNPTAFYLCASSITGGGTEAFFGQGTRLTVV.

V is TRBV28 and J is TRBJ2-1; 8 bases line up with TRBD2. CDR1 and CDR2 from the germline V gene are MDHEN and SYDVKM. The CDR3 has 18 amino acids. With V trimmed by 6 bases and J by 10 bases, 23 bases remained unmatched. The CDR3 DNA sequence: TGTGCCAGCAGCCCGCCTCGGCCTATGACTAGCGTGGTCAGCGAGCAGTTCTTC. Protein: CASSPPRPMTSVVSEQFF.

The chain recombines TRBV5-8 with TRBJ1-5; a weak D match, TRBD1 (5 bases). Germline V CDR1 and CDR2: SGHTS, YDEGEE. V was clipped by 4 bases and J by 10 bases, with 15 bases between them. This CDR3 comprises 13 residues. The CDR3 DNA reads TGTGCCAGCAGCGTGGCCAGGGTAGATCCCCAGCATTTT. Residues: CASSVARVDPQHF.

CDR3 DNA sequence: TGTGCCAGCAGCTTACGCGGATCCGGGGAGCTGTTTTTT. Translated: CASSLRGSGELFF. The rearrangement links TRBV7-2 to TRBJ2-2; no reliable D call. Per germline, CDR1 SGHTA and CDR2 FQGNSA. The CDR3 is 13 residues long. The V and J ends lost 2 bases and 6 bases respectively, with 7 bases between them. The full variable domain, with the rest looked up from reference TRBV7-2 and TRBJ2-2, is GAGVSQSPSNKVTEKGKDVELRCDPISGHTALYWYRQSLGQGLEFLIYFQGNSAPDKSGLPSDRFSAERTGGSVSTLTIQRTQQEDSAVYLCASSLRGSGELFFGEGSRLTVL.

The chain combines TRBV19 with TRBJ1-1, with D tentatively TRBD1 (6 bases). The length of the CDR3 is 15 residues. Trimming removed 8 bases from V and 0 bases from J, with 16 bases in between. Germline-derived CDR1 and CDR2 are LNHDA and SQIVND (reference sequence). Here the CDR3 DNA reads TGTGCCAGTGATGAACAGGGACGTATGAACACTGAAGCTTTCTTT. The encoded protein is CASDEQGRMNTEAFF.

J is TRBJ1-2 and V is TRBV4-2, with TRBD1 identical over 8 bases. V trimming: 0 bases; J trimming: 3 bases; junction bases outside the gene matches: 9. The length of the CDR3 is 17 residues. Looked up from germline, CDR1 is LGHNA and CDR2 is YNFKEQ. CDR3 DNA: TGTGCCAGCAGCCAAGAAAGCGTTGCAGGGGGCGACTATGGCTACACCTTC. Encoded protein: CASSQESVAGGDYGYTF.